These 3 T cell receptor beta chains share one sample of origin, sequenced in a study of T cell changes during pregnancy in multiple sclerosis. TCRdb keeps only in-frame clones here, not all; method: immunoSEQ multiplex PCR. The sample shows around 38,000 clones, almost 95% of them seen only once. The source material was CD4+ T cells from peripheral blood mononuclear cells, sampled in the third trimester of pregnancy. These receptors originate from a female donor in good health, enrolled as a control in a pregnancy study.

This clone was recorded a few times. The chain uses TRBV11-2 and TRBJ1-2, with D maybe TRBD1 (5 bases). Deletions cut 0 bases from V and 5 bases from J, with 10 bases between. CDR1 is SGHAT, CDR2 FQNNGV, per germline. This CDR3 region has 14 residues. The CDR3 DNA reads TGTGCCAGCAGCTTAGAGACAGTTCCGTATGGCTACACCTTC. Residues: CASSLETVPYGYTF.

The chain carries TRBV28 and TRBJ1-2; 8 bases align to TRBD1. Germline V lookup: CDR1 MDHEN, CDR2 SYDVKM. The junction had 6 bases not matched to a gene; V was cut back by 8 bases and J by 4 bases. The CDR3 is 13 amino acids. The CDR3 coding sequence is TGTGCCAGCGGACGGGGGACAGGCTATGGCTACACCTTC. This sequence encodes CASGRGTGYGYTF.

There are a few counts of this clone. The chain has TRBV29-1 and TRBJ1-5; D is possibly TRBD1 (5 bases). The CDR3 extends over 14 amino acids. Germline V gives CDR1 SQVTM, CDR2 ANQGSEA. Trimming shortened V by 6 bases and J by 5 bases, and 17 bases separated the two germline ends. CDR3 sequence (DNA): TGCAGCGTCATGCTGCGGGACTCTGATCAGCCCCAGCATTTT. Translating it yields CSVMLRDSDQPQHF.